The clone carrying this T cell receptor (beta chain) showed up just once. The CDR3 contains 11 residues. Germline V lookup: CDR1 LGHDT, CDR2 YNNKEL (reference sequence). Trimming left V 1 base short and J 8 bases short, with 5 bases between. This sample was included in a study of blood T cell repertoires in COVID-19. Across the study: COVID-19 samples from acute and convalescent phases originated in the United States, Italy and Spain. PBMCs, B-cell-depleted T cells, or T cells were the source of the cDNA or gDNA that made up the material.

In the original workflow: Amplification of reference gene primers provided the estimated nucleated cell counts. This table comes from immunoSEQ multiplex PCR, and its TCRdb copy is limited to in-frame clones, with some not included. V and J calls and clone size are given by that table; D and trimming were obtained from the DNA. The table has some 110,000 clones, around nine tenths seen once; the top ten hold approximately 4%. Sequencing was carried out using peripheral blood. The gene calls are TRBV3-1 (or the pseudogene TRBV3-2) and TRBJ1-2; D not certain. The TCR originated in a man aged 40-49 years with acute or convalescent COVID-19. The CDR3 sequence is CASSQAGGYTF. DNA for the CDR3: TGTGCCAGCAGCCAAGCGGGAGGCTACACCTTC.